This TCR beta chain was recovered during a study of tumor and adjacent non-tumor tissue in lung cancer. This clonotype was found a few times. At one boundary the junction diverges from the germline segment, which might be a read error. This CDR3 contains 13 residues. Germline V lookup: CDR1 SQVTM, CDR2 ANQGSEA. No cell sorting was done before RNA was extracted from the tissue. Distant lung tissue was collected more than 3 cm away from the tumor edge. TCRbeta libraries were built with three rounds of nested PCR, modified from ARM-PCR. TCRdb re-analysed the multiplex PCR reads in MiXCR, keeping a single row per CDR3 protein. The sample yields 60,000 or so distinct CDR3 sequences, about 63% seen once.

This sequence joins TRBV29-1 and TRBJ1-5, with D possibly TRBD1 on 5 matching bases. The sample taken for sequencing was distant non-tumor lung tissue. This sequence originates from a man in his 70s with non-small cell lung cancer. CDR3 protein: CSVEAGDGKPQHF. CDR3 bases: TGCAGCGTCGAAGCGGGGGACGGAAAGCCCCAGCATTTT.